Reported below is one T cell receptor beta chain. Its antigen is unknown. No clone much larger than this one lies a single base away; base qualities are absent. V gives up 7 bases and J gives up 4 bases, and the segment between their germline ends measures 17 bases. CDR1 is given as SGHAT and CDR2 as FQDESV, both from the germline V gene (reference sequence). Measured from the cysteine to the phenylalanine, the CDR3 is 14 residues long. Only the CDR3 portion is preserved as DNA: 42 bases, with reading frame beginning at the first base. The data are from a study of tumor-infiltrating lymphocytes in primary liver carcinoma (dated by TCRdb to the late 2010s). Regarding the complete study: Between November 2015 and March 2016, 4 or 5 patients in China with histopathologically diagnosed primary liver carcinoma had their tumors surgically resected. Roughly 3.5 to 7.5 million productive TCRbeta reads were obtained per sample, and no significant difference in read depth was found between tissue types. Tumors of the five patients were stage T1-T3 N0M0 with maximum diameters of roughly 4.2 to 11 cm. Hepatocellular carcinoma (four) or combined HCC and intrahepatic cholangiocarcinoma (one) was present in the five patients, who were three men and two women aged 30 to 69 years. A total of about 35 specimens from 5 patients, comprising some 25 tumor regions, 5 adjacent noncancerous liver tissues and 5 peripheral blood samples, were covered by TCRbeta repertoire sequencing. Repertoires from technical replicates were highly reproducible, with mean shared-clone rates roughly 0.89 and correlation coefficients above 0.95. TCRbeta repertoire sequencing, expression microarrays and whole-exome sequencing were combined in the study across five regions of each liver tumor, with adjacent normal tissue and blood also included.

A constant-region primer and ProtoScript II reverse transcriptase were used to reverse-transcribe TCRbeta-specific cDNA from 500 ng total RNA. Construction of the TCRbeta libraries relied on three nested rounds of multiplex PCR, following a slightly modified ARM-PCR procedure. The first two PCR rounds used multiplex TRBV1-TRBV30 forward primers with a Cbeta reverse primer, each for about 10 cycles. A final 25-cycle PCR with Deep VentR polymerase added sample barcodes and Illumina adapters. Before sequencing, amplicons between 200 and 500 bp were purified from gel using a QIAquick gel extraction kit. An Illumina HiSeq 2500 was used to sequence the TCRbeta amplicons, generating 250-bp paired-end reads. The study's own analysis went as follows. Quality trimming of reads was performed with Trimmomatic v0.33, and paired reads were merged with FLASH v1.2.11 so that full CDR3 sequences could be recovered. V, D and J germline segments were assigned to the rearranged TCRbeta sequences using MiGEC v1.2.1b. VDJtools v1.0.0 computed clonotype statistics and Shannon-Wiener diversity indices. Except for diversity analysis, only each sample's 250 most abundant clonotypes were used in subsequent analyses to reduce sampling bias. TCRdb's own reprocessing of the public reads used fastp at Q25 and MiXCR and kept productive beta chains. Rows matching on CDR3 protein sequence are summarized as one entry with the most common DNA and genes. The V and J calls were determined by TCRdb, not by the authors. The sample table shows some 180,000 distinct CDR3 sequences, and 60% are seen once. The ten largest clones add up to 65% to 80% of the sample.

Blood RNA was extracted from unsorted whole blood with TRIzol reagent; germline DNA came from the DNeasy Blood & Tissue kit. At the time of sampling, the patients had chronic HBV infection and had not received any treatment. Before surgery, 3 to 5 milliliters of peripheral blood were collected into K2EDTA tubes. Study-level results and caveats: Consistent with antigen-driven expansion, pairs of tumor regions showed higher repertoire overlap (mean roughly 36%) than either tumor-adjacent pairs (approximately 17%) or tumor-blood pairs (roughly 15%). With just 4 to 6 patients in the study, the authors point out that the findings should be validated in a larger study. Only the TCR beta chain was sequenced, which likely underestimates true repertoire diversity because unpaired alpha chains were not captured. Since the samples were bulk and unsorted, there was no way to compare CD4+ and CD8+ T cell repertoires. The top 250 clones made up a significantly larger repertoire fraction in tumors than in blood (p = 0.039).

The sequenced material came from peripheral blood. This TCR was recovered from a man aged 40-49 years with primary liver carcinoma and hepatitis B virus infection. The V and J genes are TRBV11-1 and TRBJ2-7, with no confident D gene call. The sequence in DNA is TGTGCCAGCAACCCGCAATACAGAAAATACGAGCAGTACTTC. Translation gives CASNPQYRKYEQYF.